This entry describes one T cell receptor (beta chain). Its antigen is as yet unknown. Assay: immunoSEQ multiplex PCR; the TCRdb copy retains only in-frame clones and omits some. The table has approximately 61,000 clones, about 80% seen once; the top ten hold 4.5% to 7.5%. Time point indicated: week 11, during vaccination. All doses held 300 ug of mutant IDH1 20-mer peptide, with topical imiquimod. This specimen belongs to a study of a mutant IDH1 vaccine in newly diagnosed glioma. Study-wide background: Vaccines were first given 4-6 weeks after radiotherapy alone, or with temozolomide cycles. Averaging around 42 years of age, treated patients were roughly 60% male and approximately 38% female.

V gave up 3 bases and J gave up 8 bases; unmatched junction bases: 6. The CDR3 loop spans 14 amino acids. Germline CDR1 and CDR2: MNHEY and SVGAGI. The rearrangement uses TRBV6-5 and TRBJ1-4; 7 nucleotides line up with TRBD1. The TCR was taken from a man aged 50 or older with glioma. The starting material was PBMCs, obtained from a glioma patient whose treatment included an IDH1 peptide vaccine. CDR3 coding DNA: TGTGCCAGCAGTTATCGACAGGGCGGCGAAAAACTGTTTTTT. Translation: CASSYRQGGEKLFF.